This T cell receptor beta chain appears in the sequencing data of a study of shared clonotypes between healthy human individuals. Study context: Three plates were used per donor for CD4 naive, three for CD4 memory, two for CD8 naive and one for CD8 memory.

The V end was cut by 1 base, the J end by 6 bases, with 13 bases between. The length of the CDR3 is 15 residues. Germline-derived CDR1 and CDR2 are SGHNT and YYREEE (reference sequence). Authors' analysis steps: Filtering differed since immunoSEQ provided only junctions, with no quality scores. Here immunoSEQ multiplex PCR was the method, and the copy in TCRdb shows in-frame clones only, minus some. V, J and clone size derive from that table, while D and trimming were established from the DNA sequence. The table records 2 million to 3 million clones, 93% of them present only once. Each sample came from a Caucasian adult donor living in Nashville, Tennessee.

The sequence was obtained from a man between 18 and 35 years old in good health. Some clones in this sample may be carry-over from other donors' samples. The chain employs TRBV5-4 and TRBJ2-2; D could derive from TRBD1 or TRBD2 (6 bases each). The sample consisted of naive CD4+ T cells from PBMCs. This sample's subset: CD45RA+ positively selected. Here the CDR3 DNA reads TGTGCCAGCAGCTTGTGGGGGCCGGGGGCCGGGGAGCTGTTTTTT. Protein: CASSLWGPGAGELFF.